This TCR beta chain is drawn from a study of monozygotic twins with inflammatory bowel disease. Study results and caveats: IBD patients share fewer clonotypes with other people than healthy twins do, especially with disease activity. There was no support for any single strong signal or clonotype associated with IBD.

Details on this clonotype: As yet, its antigen is unknown.

TCRdb re-called the 5' RACE reads; every CDR3 protein appears as one record, without DNA. Its clone listing holds 350,000 to 400,000 distinct CDR3 sequences. The CDR3 has 17 amino acids. Germline values: CDR1 SEHNR, CDR2 FQNEAQ (reference sequence). This chain uses TRBV7-9 with TRBJ1-1; absent DNA, TCRdb's TRBD1 call cannot be checked. What was sequenced was blood. The origin of this receptor is a human donor with ulcerative colitis or Crohn's disease, or a healthy co-twin of an affected twin (not recorded which). The CDR3 sequence: CASSFSPATLGVTEAFF.